This T cell receptor (beta chain) comes out of a study of glioma-infiltrating T cells after dendritic cell vaccination. The overall study: Dendritic cells derived from monocytes and pulsed with autologous tumor lysate formed the vaccine.

Fresh-frozen tumor tissue and more than two years of survival data were available for all. The PCR used 60 V beta and 13 J beta primers. Produced via immunoSEQ multiplex PCR; TCRdb's table is partial and in-frame only. The sample carries around 100,000 clones, approximately 80% recorded once. Overall study findings and caveats: Higher TCR clonality did not directly relate to longer survival.

Trimming pared 1 base from V and 7 bases from J, leaving 13 bases between. From germline, CDR1 is MNHEY and CDR2 SVGAGI. There are 15 residues in the CDR3. On this clone: No antigen is known for it.

The J gene is TRBJ2-2, the V gene TRBV6-5, with D perhaps TRBD2 (7 bases). The TCR sequence derives from a human donor with glioblastoma. The source was blood, collected before dendritic cell vaccination. The CDR3 reads CASSYLGGAGGELFF. The CDR3 DNA reads as TGTGCCAGCAGTTACTTGGGGGGGGCGGGCGGGGAGCTGTTTTTT.